The present TCR beta chain was sequenced within a study of T cells in localized non-small cell lung cancer. Study-wide points: Because only a single region of the tumor was sequenced, heterogeneity remains possible. Uninvolved adjacent lung, not tumor, had the highest T cell clonality.

Concerning this clone itself: Its matching antigen is unknown.

TCRdb's copy holds only in-frame clones and misses some; the assay was immunoSEQ multiplex PCR. The data show 2,000 to 3,000 clones, approximately 24% seen once. The receptor comes from a male donor at least 60 years old with stage I lung adenocarcinoma. The material sequenced was lung tumor tissue, taken before any cancer treatment.

CDR3 in DNA: TGCGCCAGCACCGAACTAGCGGGGGCCTCAGATACGCAGTATTTT. Protein product: CASTELAGASDTQYF. This chain links TRBV5-1 with TRBJ2-3; 11 nucleotides line up with TRBD2. This CDR3 has 15 amino acids. V gave up 6 bases and J gave up 4 bases; unmatched junction bases: 7. Germline assignment: CDR1 SGHRS and CDR2 YFSETQ.